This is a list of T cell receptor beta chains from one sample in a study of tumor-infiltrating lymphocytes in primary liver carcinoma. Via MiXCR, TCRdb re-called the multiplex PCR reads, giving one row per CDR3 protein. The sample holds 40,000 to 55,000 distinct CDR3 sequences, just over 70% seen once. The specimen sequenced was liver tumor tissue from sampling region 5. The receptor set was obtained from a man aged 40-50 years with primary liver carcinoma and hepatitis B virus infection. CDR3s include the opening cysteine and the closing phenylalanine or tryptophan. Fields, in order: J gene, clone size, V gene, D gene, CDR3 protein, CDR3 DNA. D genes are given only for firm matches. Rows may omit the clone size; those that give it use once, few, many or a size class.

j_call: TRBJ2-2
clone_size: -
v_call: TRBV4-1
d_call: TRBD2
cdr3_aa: CSSSQPDSGTNTGELFF
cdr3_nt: TGCTCCAGCAGCCAACCCGATAGCGGGACGAATACCGGGGAGCTGTTTTTT

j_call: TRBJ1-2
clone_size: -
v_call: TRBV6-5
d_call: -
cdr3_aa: CASSLRYPGSIFYDYTF
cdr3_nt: TGTGCCAGCAGTCTTCGCTATCCAGGGAGTATATTCTATGACTACACCTTC

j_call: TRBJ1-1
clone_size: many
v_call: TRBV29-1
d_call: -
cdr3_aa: CSVVHSSNTEAFF
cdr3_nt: TGCAGCGTTGTGCACAGTTCGAACACTGAAGCTTTCTTT

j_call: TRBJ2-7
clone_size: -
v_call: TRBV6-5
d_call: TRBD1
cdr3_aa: CVGSYLTGGENYEQYF
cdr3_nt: TGTGTCGGCAGTTACTTAACAGGGGGCGAAAACTACGAGCAGTACTTC

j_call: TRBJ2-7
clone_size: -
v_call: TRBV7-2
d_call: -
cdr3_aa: CASSYGGYEHYF
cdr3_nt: TGTGCCAGCAGCTACGGGGGCTATGAGCATTACTTC

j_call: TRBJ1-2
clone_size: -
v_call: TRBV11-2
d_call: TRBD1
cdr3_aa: CTGRERDSTYGYTF
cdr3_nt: TGTACCGGCAGAGAGAGGGACAGCACCTATGGCTACACCTTC

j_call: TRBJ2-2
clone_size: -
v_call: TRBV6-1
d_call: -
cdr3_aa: CASSDTDNDPNTGELFF
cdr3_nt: TGTGCCAGTAGCGACACGGATAACGACCCGAACACCGGGGAGCTGTTTTTT

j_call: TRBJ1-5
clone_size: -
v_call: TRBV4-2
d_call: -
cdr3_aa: CAGSQDFWQGSTDTQHF
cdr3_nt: TGTGCCGGCAGCCAAGATTTTTGGCAGGGAAGCACAGATACGCAGCATTTT

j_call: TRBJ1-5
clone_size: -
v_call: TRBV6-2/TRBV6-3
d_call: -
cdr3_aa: CASDIGNQPQHF
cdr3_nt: TGTGCCAGCGATATTGGAAATCAGCCCCAGCATTTT

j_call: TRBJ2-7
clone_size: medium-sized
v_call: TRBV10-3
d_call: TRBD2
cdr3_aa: CAISESSGGSTEQYF
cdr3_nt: TGTGCCATCAGTGAGTCTAGCGGGGGCTCTACCGAGCAGTACTTC

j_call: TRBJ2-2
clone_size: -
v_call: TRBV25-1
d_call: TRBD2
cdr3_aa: CASKGLAGGNTGKLFF
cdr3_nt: TGTGCCAGCAAAGGACTAGCGGGAGGGAACACCGGGAAACTGTTTTTT

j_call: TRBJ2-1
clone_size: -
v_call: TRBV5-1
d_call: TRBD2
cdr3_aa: CASSLLGLAGSGDEQFF
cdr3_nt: TGCGCCAGCAGCTTGCTAGGACTAGCGGGATCCGGGGATGAGCAGTTCTTC

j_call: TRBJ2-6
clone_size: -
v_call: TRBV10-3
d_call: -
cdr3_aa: CAIGDSGTNVLTF
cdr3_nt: TGTGCCATCGGGGACTCAGGGACCAACGTCCTGACTTTC

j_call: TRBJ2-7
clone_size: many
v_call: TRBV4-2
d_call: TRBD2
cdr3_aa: CASSQEVASGRVPYEQYF
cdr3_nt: TGTGCCAGCAGCCAAGAGGTCGCGAGCGGGAGGGTACCCTACGAGCAGTACTTC

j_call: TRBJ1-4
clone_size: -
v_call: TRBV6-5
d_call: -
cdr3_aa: CDSSFTGAGNGKLFF
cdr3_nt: TGTGACAGCAGTTTCACGGGGGCGGGGAATGGAAAACTGTTTTTT

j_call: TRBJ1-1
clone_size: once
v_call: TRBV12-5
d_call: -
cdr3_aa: CASASTGHQNTEAFF
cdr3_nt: TGTGCTAGTGCTTCCACGGGACACCAGAACACTGAAGCCTTCTTT

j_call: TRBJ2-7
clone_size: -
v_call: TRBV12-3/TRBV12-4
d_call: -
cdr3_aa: CASRSTSQGSREQYF
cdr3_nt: TGTGCCAGCAGAAGCACGAGTCAGGGGTCGAGGGAGCAGTACTTC

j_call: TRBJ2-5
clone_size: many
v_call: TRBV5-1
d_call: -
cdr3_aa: CASRKDGQETQYF
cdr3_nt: TGCGCCAGCAGAAAAGACGGCCAAGAGACCCAGTACTTC

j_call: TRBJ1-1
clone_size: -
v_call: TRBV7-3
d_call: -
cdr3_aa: CASSTQGTEAFF
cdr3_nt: TGTGCCAGCAGCACACAGGGCACTGAAGCTTTCTTT

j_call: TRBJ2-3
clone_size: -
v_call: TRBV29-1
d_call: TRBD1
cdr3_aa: CSVVRGQRDTQYF
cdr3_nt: TGCAGCGTTGTCAGGGGGCAAAGAGATACGCAGTATTTT

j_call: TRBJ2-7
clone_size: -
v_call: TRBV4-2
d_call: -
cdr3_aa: CVSSQAQSLYF
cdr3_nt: TGTGTTAGCAGCCAAGCGCAGAGTCTGTATTTC

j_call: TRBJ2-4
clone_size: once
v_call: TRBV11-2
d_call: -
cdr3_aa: CASSLGNIAELAENIQYF
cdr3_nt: TGTGCCAGCAGCTTAGGAAATATAGCGGAGCTAGCCGAAAACATTCAGTACTTC

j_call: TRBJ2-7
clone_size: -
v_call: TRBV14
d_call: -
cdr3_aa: CVSSHRDFGYEQYF
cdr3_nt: TGTGTAAGCAGCCACCGGGATTTTGGGTACGAGCAGTACTTC

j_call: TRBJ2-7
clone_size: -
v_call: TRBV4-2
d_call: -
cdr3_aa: CATTGLTGVHKSYDQYF
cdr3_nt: TGTGCCACTACTGGACTAACGGGAGTTCATAAGTCCTACGACCAGTACTTC

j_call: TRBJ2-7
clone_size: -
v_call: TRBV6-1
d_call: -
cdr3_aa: CDSSERGSYEQYF
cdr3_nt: TGTGACAGCAGTGAACGGGGGTCCTACGAGCAGTACTTC

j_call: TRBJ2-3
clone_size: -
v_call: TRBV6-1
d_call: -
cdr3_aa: CTSSLGGIDTQYF
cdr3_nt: TGTACCAGCAGCCTCGGGGGTATAGATACTCAGTATTTT